Shown below are 27 T cell receptor beta chains from a single sample sequenced in a study of T cells in Graves' hyperthyroidism and ophthalmopathy. TCR beta CDR3 regions were amplified from RNA. When the TCR CDR3 underwent first-round RT-PCR, the HTBI primer set was used. TCRdb analysed the multiplex PCR reads with MiXCR anew, one entry per CDR3 protein. Here the sample spans about 420,000 distinct CDR3 sequences, 15% to 17% being singletons. Specimen: blood. The receptors come from a woman aged 18-29 years with Graves' hyperthyroidism.

This clonotype was seen many times. The chain carries TRBV5-1 and TRBJ2-5; 7 bases are a match to TRBD2. The CDR3 length is 14 residues. With V trimmed by 2 bases and J by 2 bases, 3 bases remained unmatched. CDR1 is SGHRS and CDR2 is YFSETQ in the germline V gene. The CDR3 DNA follows: TGCGCCAGCAGCTTCGGGACTACTCAAGAGACCCAGTACTTC. It encodes CASSFGTTQETQYF.

The chain employs TRBV20-1 and TRBJ1-2, with unresolved D. V was cut by 3 bases and J by 4 bases, with 24 bases left in between. The V gene's germline CDR1 is DFQATT and CDR2 SNEGSKA (reference sequence). This CDR3 has 17 amino acids. In nucleotides, the CDR3 is TGCAGTGCTAGCTTGCGAACCTTAGGGATGTCCCTCTATGGCTACACCTTC. It specifies CSASLRTLGMSLYGYTF.

This clonotype was picked up many times. This rearrangement joins TRBV7-3 to TRBJ2-2; tentatively, D is TRBD2 (6 bases). The CDR3 sequence is 13 residues long. CDR1 and CDR2 (germline): SGHTA, FQGTGA. With 2 bases removed from V and 7 bases from J, the gap between germline ends came to 8 bases. The CDR3 region is CASSLFGGGELFF. The CDR3 DNA sequence: TGTGCCAGCAGCTTATTCGGGGGCGGGGAGCTGTTTTTT.

About this clonotype itself: A read error may be the cause here, since a much bigger clone is one base away. The V call is TRBV2, the J call TRBJ1-1, with 9 bases identical to TRBD1. The CDR3 covers 14 residues. Germline V gene data show CDR1 as SNHLY and CDR2 as FYNNEI. CDR3 protein: CASRRDRVNTEASF. The CDR3 coding sequence is TGTGCCAGCAGGAGGGACAGGGTAAACACTGAAGCTTCCTTT.

This clonotype has ten or more counts. J is TRBJ2-3 and V is TRBV20-1; a possible D gene is TRBD2 (6 bases). From germline, CDR1 is DFQATT and CDR2 SNEGSKA (reference sequence). V shed 3 bases and J shed 1 base, with 14 bases lying between them. The CDR3 has 15 residues. The CDR3 nucleotides are TGCAGTGCTAGTAAGGAGGGGAAGGGCACAGATACGCAGTATTTT. Its translation is CSASKEGKGTDTQYF.

The table lists this clonotype with many counts. The genes are TRBV2 and TRBJ1-5; D not certain. This CDR3 spans 13 amino acids. Per germline, CDR1 SNHLY and CDR2 FYNNEI. Trimming took off 4 bases at V and 6 bases at J, with 10 bases between the two ends. CDR3: CASSGSVFQPQHF. The CDR3 nucleotides read TGTGCCAGCAGTGGATCTGTGTTTCAGCCCCAGCATTTT.

V and J are TRBV25-1 and TRBJ1-4, with no clear D. The V gene's germline CDR1 is MGHDK and CDR2 SYGVNS. Trimming removed 4 bases at V and 8 bases at J, with 8 bases between. The CDR3 runs 12 residues. The DNA of the CDR3 is TGTGCCAGCAGTGTAAGCGGGGAAAAACTGTTTTTT. The encoded protein is CASSVSGEKLFF.

This clonotype was picked up many times. This chain uses TRBV7-9 with TRBJ1-2, with 8 bases matching TRBD1. The CDR3 is 14 residues long. Germline V gene sequence: CDR1 SEHNR, CDR2 FQNEAQ (reference sequence). Unmatched junction bases numbered 5, after V lost 4 bases and J lost 4 bases. CDR3 sequence: CASSSRTGFYGYTF. CDR3 in DNA: TGTGCCAGCAGCTCCCGGACAGGGTTCTATGGCTACACCTTC.

There are a few counts of this clonotype. The rearrangement uses TRBV9 and TRBJ2-2; a possible D gene is TRBD2 (6 bases). Looked up from germline, CDR1 is SGDLS and CDR2 is YYNGEE. Trimming removed 0 bases at V and 0 bases at J, with 9 bases between. The CDR3 totals 16 residues. The CDR3 DNA follows: TGTGCCAGCAGCGTAGTTTCGGGGGCGAACACCGGGGAGCTGTTTTTT. It translates to CASSVVSGANTGELFF.

The chain is built from TRBV10-1 and TRBJ2-2, with unresolved D. Germline lookup yields CDR1 WNHNN and CDR2 SYGVQD (reference sequence). Trimming shortened V by 5 bases and J by 6 bases, and 13 bases separated the two germline ends. CDR3 length equals 14 residues. The CDR3 region is CASSSSRSSGELFF. The CDR3 coding sequence is TGCGCCAGCAGTTCGAGTCGGTCCTCCGGGGAGCTGTTTTTT.

At least ten counts were recorded for this clonotype. This rearrangement joins TRBV18 to TRBJ2-2, with D perhaps given as TRBD1 or TRBD2 (5 bases each). The CDR3 consists of 14 residues. V gave up 0 bases and J gave up 4 bases, with 6 bases separating them. Germline V lookup: CDR1 KGHSH, CDR2 LQKENI. CDR3 sequence (DNA): TGTGCCAGCTCACCACCCGGGACCACCGGGGAGCTGTTTTTT. Protein sequence: CASSPPGTTGELFF.

The J gene is TRBJ2-2, the V gene TRBV29-1, with 11 nucleotides matching TRBD1. The germline V gene encodes CDR1 SQVTM and CDR2 ANQGSEA. The junction had 3 bases not matched to a gene; V was cut back by 6 bases and J by 3 bases. The CDR3 is made up of 14 amino acids. Here the CDR3 reads CSVPGQGDTGELFF. The CDR3 region has the DNA TGCAGCGTCCCGGGACAGGGGGACACCGGGGAGCTGTTTTTT.

This chain uses TRBV27 with TRBJ1-6; TRBD1 agrees at 7 bases. Germline values: CDR1 MNHEY, CDR2 SMNVEV (reference sequence). There are 15 residues in the CDR3. With V trimmed by 7 bases and J by 5 bases, 8 bases remained unmatched. The CDR3 here is CASTGQVLHNSPLHF. As DNA, the CDR3 is TGTGCCAGCACCGGACAGGTTCTACATAATTCACCCCTCCACTTT.

This clonotype was counted at least ten times. This sequence joins TRBV20-1 and TRBJ2-3, with 11 bases lining up with TRBD2. The ends lost 6 bases at V and 2 bases at J; junction bases unmatched: 7. Per germline, CDR1 DFQATT and CDR2 SNEGSKA (reference sequence). CDR3 length equals 15 residues. CDR3 DNA: TGCAGTGCGGCCGGGACTAGCGGACTCACAGATACGCAGTATTTT. It specifies CSAAGTSGLTDTQYF.

J is TRBJ2-2 and V is TRBV25-1, with 7 nucleotides matching TRBD1. CDR3 length equals 15 residues. The V gene end was trimmed by 5 bases and the J gene end by 1 base; junction bases not matched to a gene: 4. CDR1 and CDR2 from the germline V gene are MGHDK and SYGVNS. CDR3 coding DNA: TGTGCCAGCAGTAGGGACAGCCGGAACACCGGGGAGCTGTTTTTT. Translation gives CASSRDSRNTGELFF.

In its sample, this clonotype was seen many times. V usage is TRBV6-2 or TRBV6-3 and J usage is TRBJ2-3, with 9 positions matching TRBD2. There are 14 residues in the CDR3. Germline CDR1 MNHEY, CDR2 SVGEGT. V dropped 6 bases and J dropped 3; count of bases not matched to a gene: 4. DNA for the CDR3: TGTGCCAGCAGCTCTAGCGGGGAAACAGATACGCAGTATTTT. Translation: CASSSSGETDTQYF.

This clonotype was counted ten times or more. The chain employs TRBV28 and TRBJ1-2; D is perhaps TRBD1 (6 bases). From germline, CDR1 is MDHEN and CDR2 SYDVKM. V lost 6 bases and J lost 4, with 15 bases in between. The CDR3 runs 14 residues. The CDR3 reads CASRRSGAVYGYTF. The DNA for the CDR3 is TGTGCCAGCAGGCGTTCAGGGGCCGTCTATGGCTACACCTTC.

Many counts were recorded for this clonotype. CDR3 DNA sequence: TGTGCCAGCAGCTTCACCACCGGACACCTCTACGAGCAGTACTTC. Translated, it gives CASSFTTGHLYEQYF. The gene calls are TRBV11-1 and TRBJ2-7, with a tentative D call TRBD1 (5 bases). Per the germline V gene, CDR1 is SGHAT and CDR2 is FQDESV (reference sequence). V dropped 3 bases and J dropped 3 bases, with 15 bases sitting between them. The length of the CDR3 is 15 residues.

The chain couples TRBV7-9 to TRBJ2-3; 8 bases align to TRBD2. V trimming: 5 bases; J trimming: 3 bases; junction bases outside the gene matches: 7. CDR1 is SEHNR, CDR2 FQNEAQ, per germline (reference sequence). The CDR3 contains 15 residues. CDR3 DNA: TGTGCCAGCAGCCCACAGCGGGAGTTTACAGATACGCAGTATTTT. This codes for CASSPQREFTDTQYF.

This clonotype was picked up one time. The chain links TRBV7-3 to TRBJ2-2; D is possibly TRBD1 or TRBD2 (5 bases each). The CDR3 loop spans 16 amino acids. The germline CDR1 and CDR2 sequences are SGHTA and FQGTGA. V lost 5 bases to trimming and J lost 1 base, with 14 bases between them. The CDR3 sequence is CASSALGVGNTGELFF. CDR3 nucleotide sequence: TGTGCCAGCAGCGCCTTGGGGGTAGGGAACACCGGGGAGCTGTTTTTT.

The chain joins TRBV29-1 to TRBJ1-2; no firm D call. Germline CDR1 reads SQVTM; CDR2 reads ANQGSEA. This CDR3 has 12 amino acids. The V end lost 3 bases, the J end lost 3 bases, and 8 bases lay between the germline ends. CDR3: CSVDASYYGYTF. The DNA for the CDR3 is TGCAGCGTTGACGCCAGCTACTATGGCTACACCTTC.

This clonotype was observed at least ten times. This chain uses TRBV7-9 with TRBJ2-1, with D perhaps TRBD1 (6 bases). The germline V and J ends were trimmed by 4 bases and 6 bases, with 19 bases remaining between them. CDR3 length equals 16 residues. CDR1 is SEHNR and CDR2 is FQNEAQ in the germline V gene (reference sequence). For the CDR3, the DNA is TGTGCCAGCAGCTCCCGGACAGTTCCTTATCCCAATGAGCAGTTCTTC. It encodes CASSSRTVPYPNEQFF. Using reference TRBV7-9 and TRBJ2-1 for the parts outside the CDR3, the full variable domain is DTGVSQNPRHKITKRGQNVTFRCDPISEHNRLYWYRQTLGQGPEFLTYFQNEAQLEKSRLLSDRFSAERPKGSFSTLEIQRTEQGDSAMYLCASSSRTVPYPNEQFFGPGTRLTVL.

Many counts were recorded for this clonotype. This sequence joins TRBV27 and TRBJ2-7, with 15 positions matching TRBD2. The J segment lost 7 bases and the V segment lost 2 bases, leaving 3 bases of the junction unmatched. The CDR3 is 15 amino acids. The germline V gene encodes CDR1 MNHEY and CDR2 SMNVEV (reference sequence). This CDR3 is CASSLRTSGREEQYF. The DNA for the CDR3 is TGTGCCAGCAGTTTACGGACTAGCGGGAGGGAAGAGCAGTACTTC.

This clonotype has ten or more counts. The chain has TRBV5-1 and TRBJ1-1; tentatively, D is TRBD1 (5 bases). The V and J ends lost 2 bases and 3 bases respectively, with 11 bases between them. Germline loops: CDR1 SGHRS, CDR2 YFSETQ. The CDR3 is 14 residues long. The CDR3 loop is CASSFLRGDTEAFF. In DNA, the CDR3 is TGCGCCAGCAGCTTCCTTAGAGGGGACACTGAAGCTTTCTTT.

This chain links TRBV20-1 with TRBJ2-1, with 10 bases fitting TRBD1. Per germline, CDR1 DFQATT and CDR2 SNEGSKA (reference sequence). The CDR3 loop spans 16 amino acids. Trimming took 2 bases from V and 6 from J; bases not matched to a gene: 10. The CDR3: CSARLTGTGDFNEQFF. DNA of the CDR3: TGCAGTGCTAGATTAACCGGGACAGGGGATTTCAATGAGCAGTTCTTC.

The V call is TRBV7-3, the J call TRBJ2-1, with 7 nucleotides matching TRBD2. Trimming took 4 bases from V and 8 from J; bases not matched to a gene: 5. The CDR3 is made up of 13 amino acids. CDR1 is SGHTA, CDR2 FQGTGA, per germline. The CDR3 is CASSSREAHEQFF. CDR3 bases: TGTGCCAGCAGCTCACGGGAGGCTCATGAGCAGTTCTTC.

DNA of the CDR3: TGTGCCATCAAACAGGGGGCTGGCACTGAAGCTTTCTTT. It is translated as CAIKQGAGTEAFF. The V call is TRBV19, the J call TRBJ1-1; 9 bases align to TRBD1. Unmatched junction bases numbered 7, after V lost 10 bases and J lost 4 bases. Germline CDR1 is LNHDA and CDR2 is SQIVND (reference sequence). The length of the CDR3 is 13 residues.